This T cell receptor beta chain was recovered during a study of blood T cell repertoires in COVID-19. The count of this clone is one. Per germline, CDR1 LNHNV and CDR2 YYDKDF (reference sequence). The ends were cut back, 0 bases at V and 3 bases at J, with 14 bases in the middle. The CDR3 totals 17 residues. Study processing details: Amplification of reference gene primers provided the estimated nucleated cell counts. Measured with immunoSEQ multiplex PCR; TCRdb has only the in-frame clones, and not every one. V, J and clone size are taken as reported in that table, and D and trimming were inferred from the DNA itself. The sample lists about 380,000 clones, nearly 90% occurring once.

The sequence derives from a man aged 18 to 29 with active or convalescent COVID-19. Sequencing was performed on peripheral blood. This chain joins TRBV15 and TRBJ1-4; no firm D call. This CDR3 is CATSREPPVVANEKLFF. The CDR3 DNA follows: TGTGCCACCAGCAGAGAGCCCCCGGTTGTAGCTAATGAAAAACTGTTTTTT.